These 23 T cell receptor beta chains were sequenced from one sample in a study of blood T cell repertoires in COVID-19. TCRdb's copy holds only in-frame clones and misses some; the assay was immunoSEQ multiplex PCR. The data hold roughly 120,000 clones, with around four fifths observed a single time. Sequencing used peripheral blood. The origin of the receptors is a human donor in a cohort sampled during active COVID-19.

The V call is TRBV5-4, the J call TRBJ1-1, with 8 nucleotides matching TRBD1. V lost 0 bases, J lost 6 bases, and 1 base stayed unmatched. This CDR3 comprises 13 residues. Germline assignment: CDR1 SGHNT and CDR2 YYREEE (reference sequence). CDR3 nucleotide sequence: TGTGCCAGCAGCTTGGCAGGGGGCGCTGAAGCTTTCTTT. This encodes CASSLAGGAEAFF. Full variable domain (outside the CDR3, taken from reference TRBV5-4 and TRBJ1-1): ETGVTQSPTHLIKTRGQQVTLRCSSQSGHNTVSWYQQALGQGPQFIFQYYREEENGRGNFPPRFSGLQFPNYSSELNVNALELDDSALYLCASSLAGGAEAFFGQGTRLTVV.

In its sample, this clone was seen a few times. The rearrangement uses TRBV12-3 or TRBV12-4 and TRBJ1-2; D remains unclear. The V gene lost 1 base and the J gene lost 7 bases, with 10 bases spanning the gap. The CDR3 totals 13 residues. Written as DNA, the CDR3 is TGTGCCAGCAGTTTAGGAGGCGTCGGTGGCTACACCTTC. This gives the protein CASSLGGVGGYTF.

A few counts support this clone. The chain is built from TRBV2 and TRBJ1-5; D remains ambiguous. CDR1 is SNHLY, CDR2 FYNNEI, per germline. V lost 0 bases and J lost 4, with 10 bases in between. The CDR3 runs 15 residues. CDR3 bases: TGTGCCAGCAGTGAAGCGGCCTTTGGTAATCAGCCCCAGCATTTT. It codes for CASSEAAFGNQPQHF.

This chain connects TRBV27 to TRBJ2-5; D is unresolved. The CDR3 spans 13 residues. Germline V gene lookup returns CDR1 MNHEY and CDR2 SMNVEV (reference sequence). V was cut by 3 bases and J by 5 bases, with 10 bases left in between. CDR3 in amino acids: CASSFATWETQYF. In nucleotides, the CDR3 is TGTGCCAGCAGTTTTGCCACATGGGAGACCCAGTACTTC.

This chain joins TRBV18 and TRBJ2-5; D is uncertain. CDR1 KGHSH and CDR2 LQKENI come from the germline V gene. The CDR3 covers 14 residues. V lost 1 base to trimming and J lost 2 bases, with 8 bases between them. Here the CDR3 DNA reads TGTGCCAGCTCACCACGGGCAATACAAGAGACCCAGTACTTC. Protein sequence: CASSPRAIQETQYF.

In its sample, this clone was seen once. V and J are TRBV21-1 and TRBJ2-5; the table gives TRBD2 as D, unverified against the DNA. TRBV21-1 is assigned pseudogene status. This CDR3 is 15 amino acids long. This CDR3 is CASRDKVVTGETQYF. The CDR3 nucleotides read TGTGCCAGCAGGGATAAGGTGGTGACCGGGGAGACCCAGTACTTC.

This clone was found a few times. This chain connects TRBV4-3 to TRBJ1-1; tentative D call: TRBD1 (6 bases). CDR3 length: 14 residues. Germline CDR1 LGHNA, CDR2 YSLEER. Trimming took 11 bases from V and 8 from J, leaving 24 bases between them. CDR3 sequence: CACSQTLDSNEAFF. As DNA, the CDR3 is TGCGCCTGTTCTCAGACCTTGGACAGCAACGAAGCTTTCTTT.

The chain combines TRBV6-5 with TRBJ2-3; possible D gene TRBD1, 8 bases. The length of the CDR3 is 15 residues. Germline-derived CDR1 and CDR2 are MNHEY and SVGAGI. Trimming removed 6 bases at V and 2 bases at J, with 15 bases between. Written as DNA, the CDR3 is TGTGCCAGCAGGGGGACAGGACTAGTCACAGATACGCAGTATTTT. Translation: CASRGTGLVTDTQYF.

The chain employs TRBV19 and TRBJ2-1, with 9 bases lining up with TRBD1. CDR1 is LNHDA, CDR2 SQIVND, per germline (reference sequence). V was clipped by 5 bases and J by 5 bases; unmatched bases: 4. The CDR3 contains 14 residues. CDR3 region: CASSLRDRDNEQFF. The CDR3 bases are TGTGCCAGTAGTCTAAGGGACAGGGACAATGAGCAGTTCTTC. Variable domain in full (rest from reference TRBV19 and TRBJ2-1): DGGITQSPKYLFRKEGQNVTLSCEQNLNHDAMYWYRQDPGQGLRLIYYSQIVNDFQKGDIAEGYSVSREKKESFPLTVTSAQKNPTAFYLCASSLRDRDNEQFFGPGTRLTVL.

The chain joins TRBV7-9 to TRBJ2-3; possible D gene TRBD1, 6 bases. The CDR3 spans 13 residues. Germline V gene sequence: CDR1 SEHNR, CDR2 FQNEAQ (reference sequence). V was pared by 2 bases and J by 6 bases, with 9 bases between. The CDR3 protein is CASSLRTDDTQYF. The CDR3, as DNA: TGTGCCAGCAGCTTAAGGACAGACGATACGCAGTATTTT.

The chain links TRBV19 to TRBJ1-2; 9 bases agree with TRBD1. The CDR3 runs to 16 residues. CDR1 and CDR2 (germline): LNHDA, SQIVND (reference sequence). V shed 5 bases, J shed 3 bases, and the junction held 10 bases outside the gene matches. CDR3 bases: TGTGCCAGTAGTTTGTCGGGACAGGGAAGGGACTATGGCTACACCTTC. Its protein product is CASSLSGQGRDYGYTF.

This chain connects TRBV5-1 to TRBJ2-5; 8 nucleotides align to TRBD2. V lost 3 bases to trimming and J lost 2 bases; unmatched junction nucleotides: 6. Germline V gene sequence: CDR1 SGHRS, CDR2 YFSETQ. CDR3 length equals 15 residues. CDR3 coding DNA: TGCGCCAGCAGCTCCCTGACTAGCGCGCAAGAGACCCAGTACTTC. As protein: CASSSLTSAQETQYF. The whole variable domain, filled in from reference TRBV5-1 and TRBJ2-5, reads KAGVTQTPRYLIKTRGQQVTLSCSPISGHRSVSWYQQTPGQGLQFLFEYFSETQRNKGNFPGRFSGRQFSNSRSEMNVSTLELGDSALYLCASSSLTSAQETQYFGPGTRLLVL.

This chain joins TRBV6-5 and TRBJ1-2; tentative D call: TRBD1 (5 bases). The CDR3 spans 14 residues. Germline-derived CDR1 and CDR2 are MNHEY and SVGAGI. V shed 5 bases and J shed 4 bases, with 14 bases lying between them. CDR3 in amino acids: CASSPGGGSYGYTF. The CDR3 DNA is TGTGCCAGCAGTCCCGGGGGGGGGAGCTATGGCTACACCTTC.

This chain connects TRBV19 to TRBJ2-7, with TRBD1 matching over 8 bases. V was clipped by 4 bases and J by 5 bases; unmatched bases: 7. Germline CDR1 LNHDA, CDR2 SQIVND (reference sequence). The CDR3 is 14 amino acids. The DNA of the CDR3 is TGTGCCAGTAGTAAGGACAGGGTGAGACACGAGCAGTACTTC. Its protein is CASSKDRVRHEQYF.

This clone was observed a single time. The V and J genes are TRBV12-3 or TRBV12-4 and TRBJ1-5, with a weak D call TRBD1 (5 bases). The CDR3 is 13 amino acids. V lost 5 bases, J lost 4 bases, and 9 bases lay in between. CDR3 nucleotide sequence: TGTGCCAGCAGTATACAGGTTAATCAGCCCCAGCATTTT. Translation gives CASSIQVNQPQHF.

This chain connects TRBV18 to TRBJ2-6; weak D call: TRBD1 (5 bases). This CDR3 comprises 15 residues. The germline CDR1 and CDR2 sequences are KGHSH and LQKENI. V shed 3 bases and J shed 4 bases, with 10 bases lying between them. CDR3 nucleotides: TGTGCCAGCTCACCCGGATCAGGGGGGGCCAACGTCCTGACTTTC. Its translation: CASSPGSGGANVLTF.

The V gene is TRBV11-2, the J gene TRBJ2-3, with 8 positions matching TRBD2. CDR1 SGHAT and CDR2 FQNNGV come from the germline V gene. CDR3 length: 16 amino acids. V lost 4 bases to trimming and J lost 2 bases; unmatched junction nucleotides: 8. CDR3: CASSSWGGGNTDTQYF. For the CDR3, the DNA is TGTGCCAGCAGCTCCTGGGGCGGGGGGAACACAGATACGCAGTATTTT.

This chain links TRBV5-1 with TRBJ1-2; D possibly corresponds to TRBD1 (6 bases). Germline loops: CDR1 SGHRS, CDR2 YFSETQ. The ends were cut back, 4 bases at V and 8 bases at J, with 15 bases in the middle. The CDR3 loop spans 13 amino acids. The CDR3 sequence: CASSLPDSRGYTF. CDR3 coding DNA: TGCGCCAGCAGCCTACCGGACAGCCGGGGCTACACCTTC.

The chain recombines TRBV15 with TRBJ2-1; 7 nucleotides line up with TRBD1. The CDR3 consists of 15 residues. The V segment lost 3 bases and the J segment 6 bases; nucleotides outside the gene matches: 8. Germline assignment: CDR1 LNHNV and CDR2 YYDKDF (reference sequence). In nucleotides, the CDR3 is TGTGCCACCAGCAGCGACAGGGATCACATCAATGAGCAGTTCTTC. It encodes CATSSDRDHINEQFF.

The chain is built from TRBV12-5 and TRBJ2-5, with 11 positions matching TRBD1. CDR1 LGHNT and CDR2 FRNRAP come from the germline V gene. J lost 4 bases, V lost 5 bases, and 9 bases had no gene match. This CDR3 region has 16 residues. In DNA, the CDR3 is TGTGCTAGTGGTCGATTTCCAGGACAGGGGGCAGAGACCCAGTACTTC. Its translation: CASGRFPGQGAETQYF.

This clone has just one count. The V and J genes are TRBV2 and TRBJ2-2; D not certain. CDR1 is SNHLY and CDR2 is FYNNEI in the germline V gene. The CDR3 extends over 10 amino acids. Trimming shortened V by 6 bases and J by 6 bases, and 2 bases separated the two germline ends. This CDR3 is CASSAGELFF. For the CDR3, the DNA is TGTGCCAGCAGCGCCGGGGAGCTGTTTTTT.

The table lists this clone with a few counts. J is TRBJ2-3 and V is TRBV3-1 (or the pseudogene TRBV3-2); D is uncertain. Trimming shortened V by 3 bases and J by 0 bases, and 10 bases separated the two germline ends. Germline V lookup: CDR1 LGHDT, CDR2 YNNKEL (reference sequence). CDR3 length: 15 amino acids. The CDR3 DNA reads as TGTGCCAGCAGCCAGTCACAGCTTAGCACAGATACGCAGTATTTT. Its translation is CASSQSQLSTDTQYF.

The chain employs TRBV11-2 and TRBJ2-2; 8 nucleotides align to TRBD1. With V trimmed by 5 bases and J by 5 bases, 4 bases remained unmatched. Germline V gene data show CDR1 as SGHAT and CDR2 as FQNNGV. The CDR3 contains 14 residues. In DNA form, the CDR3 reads TGTGCCAGCAGCCCCGGGACAGGTACCGGGGAGCTGTTTTTT. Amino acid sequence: CASSPGTGTGELFF.